Below, 23 T cell receptor beta chains from the same sample are listed, as sequenced in a study of T-cell memory formation after mild COVID-19. In TCRdb, the 5' RACE reads were re-called with MiXCR into one record per CDR3 protein. The sample yields some 210,000 distinct CDR3 sequences, about 27% seen once. Source material: PBMCs or a T cell subset sorted from them (not recorded which). Receptor source: an adult woman who had mild COVID-19 (a few samples of this study predate the infection). Cell type and time point are not known.

J is TRBJ1-3 and V is TRBV15, with 10 bases matching TRBD1. The CDR3 length is 15 residues. The germline gives CDR1 LNHNV, CDR2 YYDKDF (reference sequence). The V gene end was trimmed by 3 bases and the J gene end by 12 bases; junction bases not matched to a gene: 11. The CDR3 sequence: CATSRGNDRGRSIYF. In DNA form, the CDR3 reads TGTGCCACCAGCAGGGGGAACGACAGGGGGCGAAGCATATATTTT.

This clonotype was observed a single time. The gene calls are TRBV12-3 or TRBV12-4 and TRBJ1-1; D is ambiguous. The CDR3 sequence is 15 residues long. V lost 6 bases, J lost 0 bases, and 14 bases lay in between. This chain's CDR3 is CASSGPGVMNTEAFF. The CDR3 nucleotides read TGTGCCAGCAGCGGACCGGGCGTTATGAACACTGAAGCTTTCTTT.

The chain combines TRBV20-1 with TRBJ1-1; D is uncertain. The CDR3 covers 11 residues. V dropped 3 bases and J dropped 9 bases, with 11 bases sitting between them. Looked up from germline, CDR1 is DFQATT and CDR2 is SNEGSKA (reference sequence). The CDR3 reads CSASPATKAFF. CDR3 nucleotides: TGCAGTGCTAGCCCCGCAACCAAAGCTTTCTTT.

This clonotype was observed a handful of times. V is TRBV9 and J is TRBJ2-3; D possibly corresponds to TRBD2 (5 bases). The CDR3 length is 13 residues. Germline loops: CDR1 SGDLS, CDR2 YYNGEE. Trimming removed 0 bases from V and 6 bases from J, with 8 bases in between. The CDR3 nucleotides read TGTGCCAGCAGCGTAGTTGAGGGTGATACGCAGTATTTT. It yields the protein CASSVVEGDTQYF.

This clonotype was counted only a few times. The chain carries TRBV7-9 and TRBJ1-4; D unclear. The CDR3 has 14 amino acids. Trimming pared 2 bases from V and 8 bases from J, leaving 12 bases between. The germline V gene has CDR1 SEHNR and CDR2 FQNEAQ (reference sequence). The CDR3 DNA follows: TGTGCCAGCAGCTTATGGGGAATCGGAGAAAAACTGTTTTTT. Its translation: CASSLWGIGEKLFF.

V gene TRBV5-1 combines with J gene TRBJ2-5; D is unresolved. Germline assignment: CDR1 SGHRS and CDR2 YFSETQ. With 4 bases removed from V and 4 bases from J, the gap between germline ends came to 20 bases. CDR3 length equals 16 residues. CDR3 DNA sequence: TGCGCCAGCAGCCTCCCCGTACCCGGGTTTGGAGAGACCCAGTACTTC. Translating gives CASSLPVPGFGETQYF.

This chain connects TRBV6-6 to TRBJ1-5, with a possible D match to TRBD1 (6 bases). Germline CDR1 reads MNHNY; CDR2 reads SVGAGI (reference sequence). V shed 7 bases and J shed 2 bases, with 18 bases lying between them. CDR3 length equals 16 residues. CDR3 in amino acids: CASTPYGGGRNQPQHF. The CDR3 DNA reads TGTGCCAGCACCCCTTATGGGGGCGGTCGCAATCAGCCCCAGCATTTT.

This rearrangement joins TRBV7-3 to TRBJ1-1; no definite D call. V dropped 10 bases and J dropped 3 bases, with 15 bases sitting between them. Germline V lookup: CDR1 SGHTA, CDR2 FQGTGA. CDR3 length: 13 residues. In nucleotides, the CDR3 is TGTGCCACCTCAGCGCTCCCGGACACTGAAGCTTTCTTT. Protein product: CATSALPDTEAFF.

This clonotype was counted a few times. The chain joins TRBV12-3 or TRBV12-4 to TRBJ2-7, with 8 bases that match TRBD1. Losses at the gene ends were 6 bases for V and 3 bases for J; bases not matched to a gene: 1. This CDR3 contains 12 residues. CDR3 in DNA: TGTGCCAGCAGACAGGGGGGCTACGAGCAGTACTTC. Amino acid sequence: CASRQGGYEQYF.

This clonotype was seen more than once but under ten times. CDR3 DNA sequence: TGTGCCAGCAGTTACCTCTGGGCAGTCGGTCAGCCCCAGCATTTT. Translated, it gives CASSYLWAVGQPQHF. The chain uses TRBV6-2 or TRBV6-3 and TRBJ1-5; D is unresolved. V was cut by 2 bases and J by 6 bases, with 14 bases left in between. The CDR3 sequence is 15 residues long. Germline CDR1 MNHEY, CDR2 SVGEGT.

This clonotype showed up just a few times. This chain links TRBV11-2 with TRBJ2-3; unclear D gene. V gave up 4 bases and J gave up 5 bases, with 7 bases separating them. Germline values: CDR1 SGHAT, CDR2 FQNNGV. The CDR3 is 12 amino acids. CDR3 loop: CASSSRLDTQYF. The CDR3 nucleotides read TGTGCCAGCAGCTCCAGACTAGATACGCAGTATTTT.

This clonotype was seen a few times. As DNA, the CDR3 is TGTGCCAGCAGCTTCGGACAGGGGTACCACAATGAGCAGTTCTTC. Translating it yields CASSFGQGYHNEQFF. V usage is TRBV7-9 and J usage is TRBJ2-1; 9 nucleotides agree with TRBD1. After removal of 3 bases from V and 5 bases from J, the junction contained 5 bases not matched to a gene. Germline CDR1 reads SEHNR; CDR2 reads FQNEAQ (reference sequence). The CDR3 is made up of 15 amino acids.

This clonotype was counted only a few times. The rearrangement joins TRBV7-3 to TRBJ1-1; perhaps TRBD1 as D (5 bases). V gave up 2 bases and J gave up 8 bases, with 18 bases separating them. The CDR3 is 15 residues long. Germline lookup yields CDR1 SGHTA and CDR2 FQGTGA. For the CDR3, the DNA is TGTGCCAGCAGCTTATTGGGTACAGGAGGATCCGAAGCTTTCTTT. Translated: CASSLLGTGGSEAFF.

J is TRBJ2-7 and V is TRBV5-1, with D unclear. The V and J ends lost 5 bases and 6 bases respectively, with 15 bases between them. The CDR3 spans 13 residues. Germline CDR1 reads SGHRS; CDR2 reads YFSETQ. The CDR3 DNA follows: TGCGCCAGCAGAGTGACCCTCGGCGGCGAGCAGTACTTC. Translated: CASRVTLGGEQYF.

Only a few counts were recorded for this clonotype. The chain carries TRBV19 and TRBJ1-5; 8 positions match TRBD1. Germline lookup yields CDR1 LNHDA and CDR2 SQIVND (reference sequence). V lost 9 bases, J lost 3 bases, and 4 bases stayed unmatched. CDR3 size: 13 residues. The CDR3 is CASATGANQPQHF. The CDR3 DNA reads TGTGCCAGCGCGACAGGGGCCAATCAGCCCCAGCATTTT.

This sequence joins TRBV27 and TRBJ2-3, with a tentative D call TRBD2 (5 bases). The CDR3 is made up of 15 amino acids. Germline V gene data show CDR1 as MNHEY and CDR2 as SMNVEV (reference sequence). The V and J ends lost 6 bases and 0 bases respectively, with 13 bases between them. The chain's CDR3 is CASSWRAASTDTQYF. DNA of the CDR3: TGTGCCAGCAGCTGGAGAGCGGCTAGCACAGATACGCAGTATTTT.

This clonotype has more than one count but fewer than ten. This chain connects TRBV7-3 to TRBJ2-2; 10 bases map to TRBD1. Germline trimming cut 2 bases from V and 0 bases from J; bases unmatched to any gene: 9. Germline V gives CDR1 SGHTA, CDR2 FQGTGA. The CDR3 is 19 amino acids. The CDR3 nucleotides are TGTGCCAGCAGCTTAGGGGGGACAGGGGACCTCGCGAACACCGGGGAGCTGTTTTTT. Protein: CASSLGGTGDLANTGELFF.

V usage is TRBV20-1 and J usage is TRBJ1-2; TRBD1 might be the D (5 bases). The CDR3 totals 13 residues. CDR1 and CDR2 (germline): DFQATT, SNEGSKA (reference sequence). Trimming took 6 bases from V and 2 from J, leaving 13 bases between them. CDR3 loop: CSASGTTNYGYTF. Here the CDR3 DNA reads TGCAGTGCCAGCGGGACGACCAACTATGGCTACACCTTC.

This clonotype was counted between two and nine times. The chain couples TRBV12-3 or TRBV12-4 to TRBJ2-7; D not resolved. This CDR3 is built from 14 residues. Trimming removed 3 bases at V and 0 bases at J, with 9 bases between. CDR3 residues: CASSFYGNSYEQYF. CDR3 bases: TGTGCCAGCAGTTTTTATGGCAACTCCTACGAGCAGTACTTC.

This clonotype appeared many times. The V gene is TRBV12-3 or TRBV12-4, the J gene TRBJ2-1; D is ambiguous. The ends were cut back, 6 bases at V and 4 bases at J, with 4 bases in the middle. CDR3 length: 11 amino acids. CDR3 DNA sequence: TGTGCCAGCAGCTTATACAATGAGCAGTTCTTC. Translating gives CASSLYNEQFF.

This clonotype came up a few times. This chain links TRBV27 with TRBJ2-7, with D possibly matching TRBD1 (6 bases). The CDR3 runs 15 residues. CDR1 MNHEY and CDR2 SMNVEV come from the germline V gene (reference sequence). Trimming took 0 bases from V and 3 from J, leaving 12 bases between them. The CDR3, as DNA: TGTGCCAGCAGTTTATCCCCCGAAGGGGGCTACGAGCAGTACTTC. It codes for CASSLSPEGGYEQYF.

This clonotype was counted a few times. The CDR3 bases are TGTGCCAGCAGTGGAGGTGGAGGGAACTCCCATGGCTACACCTTC. This gives the protein CASSGGGGNSHGYTF. This chain connects TRBV6-1 to TRBJ1-2, with no clear D. Trimming pared 4 bases from V and 6 bases from J, leaving 18 bases between. The CDR3 is made up of 15 amino acids. The V gene's germline CDR1 is MNHNS and CDR2 SASEGT.

This clonotype was recorded a few times. The chain has TRBV7-9 and TRBJ2-1; TRBD2 agrees at 12 bases. The germline V gene has CDR1 SEHNR and CDR2 FQNEAQ (reference sequence). V was clipped by 4 bases and J by 0 bases; unmatched bases: 7. The CDR3 has 18 residues. As DNA, the CDR3 is TGTGCCAGCAGCTCACGACAGACTAGCGGGGGCTCCTACAATGAGCAGTTCTTC. It translates to CASSSRQTSGGSYNEQFF.